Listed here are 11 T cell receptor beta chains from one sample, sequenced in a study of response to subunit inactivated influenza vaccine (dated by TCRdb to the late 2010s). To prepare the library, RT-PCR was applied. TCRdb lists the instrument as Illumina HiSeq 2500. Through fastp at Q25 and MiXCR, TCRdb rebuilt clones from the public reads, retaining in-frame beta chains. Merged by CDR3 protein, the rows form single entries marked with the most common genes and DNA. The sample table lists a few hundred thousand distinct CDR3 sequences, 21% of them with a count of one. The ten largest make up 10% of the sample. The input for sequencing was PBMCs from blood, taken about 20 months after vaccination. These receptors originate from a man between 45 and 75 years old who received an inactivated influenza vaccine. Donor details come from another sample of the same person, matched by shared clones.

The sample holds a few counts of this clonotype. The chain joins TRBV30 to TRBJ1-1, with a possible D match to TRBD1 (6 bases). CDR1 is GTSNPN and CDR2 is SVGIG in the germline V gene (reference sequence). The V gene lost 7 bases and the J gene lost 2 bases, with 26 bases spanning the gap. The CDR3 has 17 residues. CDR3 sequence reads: CAFTRGQFYAANTEAFF. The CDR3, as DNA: TGTGCCTTCACCCGGGGGCAGTTTTACGCCGCAAACACTGAAGCTTTCTTT.

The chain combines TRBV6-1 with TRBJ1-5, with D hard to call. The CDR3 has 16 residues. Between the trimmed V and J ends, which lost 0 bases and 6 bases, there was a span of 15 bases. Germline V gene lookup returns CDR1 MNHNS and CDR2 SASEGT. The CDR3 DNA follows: TGTGCCAGCAGTGAAGCGCTGAGTGGAGGCGGTCAGCCCCAGCATTTT. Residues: CASSEALSGGGQPQHF.

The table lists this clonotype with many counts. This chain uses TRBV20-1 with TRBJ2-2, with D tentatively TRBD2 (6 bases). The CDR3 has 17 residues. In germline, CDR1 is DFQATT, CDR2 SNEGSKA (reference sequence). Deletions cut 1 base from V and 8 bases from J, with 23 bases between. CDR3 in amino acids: CSARAWAYGEDLGELFF. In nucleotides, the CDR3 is TGCAGTGCTAGAGCCTGGGCCTACGGGGAGGACCTGGGGGAGCTGTTTTTT.

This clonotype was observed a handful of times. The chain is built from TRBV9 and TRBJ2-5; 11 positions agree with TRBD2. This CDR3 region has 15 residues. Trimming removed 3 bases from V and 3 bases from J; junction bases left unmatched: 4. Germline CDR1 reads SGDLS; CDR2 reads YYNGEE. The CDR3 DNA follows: TGTGCCAGCAGCGATAGCGGGAGGGCCGAAGAGACCCAGTACTTC. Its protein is CASSDSGRAEETQYF.

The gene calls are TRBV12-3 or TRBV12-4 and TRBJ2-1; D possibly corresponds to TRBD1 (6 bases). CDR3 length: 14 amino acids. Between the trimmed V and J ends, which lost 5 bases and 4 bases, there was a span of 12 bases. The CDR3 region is CASSAGTQYNEQFF. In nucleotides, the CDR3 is TGTGCCAGCAGTGCCGGGACACAGTACAATGAGCAGTTCTTC.

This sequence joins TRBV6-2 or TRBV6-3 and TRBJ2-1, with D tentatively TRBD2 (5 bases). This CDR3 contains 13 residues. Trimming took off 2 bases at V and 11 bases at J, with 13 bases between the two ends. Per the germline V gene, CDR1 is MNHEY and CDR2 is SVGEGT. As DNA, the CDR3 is TGTGCCAGCAGTTACATACCGGGGATAAAGCAGTTCTTC. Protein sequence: CASSYIPGIKQFF.

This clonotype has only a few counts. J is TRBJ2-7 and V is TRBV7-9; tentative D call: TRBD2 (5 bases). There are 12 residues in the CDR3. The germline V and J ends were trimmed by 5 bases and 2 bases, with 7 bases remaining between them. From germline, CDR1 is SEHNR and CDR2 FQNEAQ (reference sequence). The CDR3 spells CASSAGTYEQYF. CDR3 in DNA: TGTGCCAGCAGCGCCGGGACCTACGAGCAGTACTTC.

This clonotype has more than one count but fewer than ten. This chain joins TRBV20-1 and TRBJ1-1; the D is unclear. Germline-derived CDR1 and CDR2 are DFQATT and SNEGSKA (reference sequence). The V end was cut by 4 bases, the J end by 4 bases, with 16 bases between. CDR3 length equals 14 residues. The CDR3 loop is CSAILNAAGTEAFF. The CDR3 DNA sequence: TGCAGTGCTATTTTGAATGCGGCGGGCACTGAAGCTTTCTTT.

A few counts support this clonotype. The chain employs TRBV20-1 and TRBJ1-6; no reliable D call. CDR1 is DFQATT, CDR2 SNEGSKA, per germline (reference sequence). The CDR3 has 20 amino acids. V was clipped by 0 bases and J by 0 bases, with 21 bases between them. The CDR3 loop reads CSARDPELEQKSSYNSPLHF. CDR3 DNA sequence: TGCAGTGCTAGAGATCCCGAGTTAGAGCAGAAGAGCTCCTATAATTCACCCCTCCACTTT.

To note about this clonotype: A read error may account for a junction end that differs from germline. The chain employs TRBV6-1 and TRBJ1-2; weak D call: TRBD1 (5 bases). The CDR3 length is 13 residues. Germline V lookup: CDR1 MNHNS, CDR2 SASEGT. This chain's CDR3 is CASRPGRNCGYTF. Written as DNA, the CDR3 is TGTGCCAGCAGGCCGGGACGGAACTGTGGCTACACCTTC.

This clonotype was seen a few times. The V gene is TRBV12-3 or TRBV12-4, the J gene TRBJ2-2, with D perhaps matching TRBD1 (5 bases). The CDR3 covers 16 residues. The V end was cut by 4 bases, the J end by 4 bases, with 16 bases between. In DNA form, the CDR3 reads TGTGCCAGCAGTTCTGAAGGGGCGCGAGGCACCGGGGAGCTGTTTTTT. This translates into CASSSEGARGTGELFF.